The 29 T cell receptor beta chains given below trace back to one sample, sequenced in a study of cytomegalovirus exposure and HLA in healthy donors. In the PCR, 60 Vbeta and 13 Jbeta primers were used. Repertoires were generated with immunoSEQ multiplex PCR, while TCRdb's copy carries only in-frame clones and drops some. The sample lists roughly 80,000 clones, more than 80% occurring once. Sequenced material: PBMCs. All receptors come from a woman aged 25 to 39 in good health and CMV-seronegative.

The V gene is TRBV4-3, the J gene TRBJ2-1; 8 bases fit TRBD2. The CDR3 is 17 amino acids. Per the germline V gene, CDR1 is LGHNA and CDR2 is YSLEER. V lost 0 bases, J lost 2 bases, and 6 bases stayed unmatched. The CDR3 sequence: CASSQDRTSGPYNEQFF. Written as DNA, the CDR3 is TGCGCCAGCAGCCAAGACCGTACTAGCGGACCCTACAATGAGCAGTTCTTC.

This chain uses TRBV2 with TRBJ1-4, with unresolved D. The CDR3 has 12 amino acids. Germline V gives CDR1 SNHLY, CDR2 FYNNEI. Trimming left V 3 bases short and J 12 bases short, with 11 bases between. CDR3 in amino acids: CASSDSYRELFF. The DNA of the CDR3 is TGTGCCAGCAGTGACTCCTACAGAGAACTGTTTTTT.

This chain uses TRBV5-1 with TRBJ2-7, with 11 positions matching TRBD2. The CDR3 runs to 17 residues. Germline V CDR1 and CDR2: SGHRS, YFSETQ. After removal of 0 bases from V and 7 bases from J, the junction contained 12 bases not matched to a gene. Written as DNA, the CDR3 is TGCGCCAGCAGCTTGGAACCCGGGACTAGCGGCCCCGGGGAGCAGTACTTC. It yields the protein CASSLEPGTSGPGEQYF.

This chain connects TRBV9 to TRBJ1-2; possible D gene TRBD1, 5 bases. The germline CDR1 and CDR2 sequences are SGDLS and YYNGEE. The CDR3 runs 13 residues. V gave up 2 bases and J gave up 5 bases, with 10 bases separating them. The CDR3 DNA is TGTGCCAGCAGCGTGCAGGGTCTGTATGGCTACACCTTC. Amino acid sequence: CASSVQGLYGYTF.

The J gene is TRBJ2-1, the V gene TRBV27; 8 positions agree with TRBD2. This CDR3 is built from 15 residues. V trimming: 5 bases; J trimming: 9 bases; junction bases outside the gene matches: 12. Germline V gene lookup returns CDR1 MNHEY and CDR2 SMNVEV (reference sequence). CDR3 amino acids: CASSHGAGGVGEQFF. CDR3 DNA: TGTGCCAGCAGTCATGGGGCGGGAGGTGTGGGTGAGCAGTTCTTC.

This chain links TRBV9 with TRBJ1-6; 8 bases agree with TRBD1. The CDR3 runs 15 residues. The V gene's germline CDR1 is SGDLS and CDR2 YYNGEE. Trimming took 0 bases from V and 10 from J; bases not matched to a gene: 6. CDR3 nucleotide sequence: TGTGCCAGCAGCGTAGAACAGGGGGTAGGATCACCCCTCCACTTT. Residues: CASSVEQGVGSPLHF.

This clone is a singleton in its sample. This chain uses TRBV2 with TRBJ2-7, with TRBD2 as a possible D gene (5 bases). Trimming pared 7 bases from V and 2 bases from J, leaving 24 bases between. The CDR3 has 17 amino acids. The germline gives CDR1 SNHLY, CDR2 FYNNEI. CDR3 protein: CASMINGEEMFTYEQYF. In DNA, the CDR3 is TGTGCCAGCATGATAAACGGGGAAGAAATGTTTACCTACGAGCAGTACTTC.

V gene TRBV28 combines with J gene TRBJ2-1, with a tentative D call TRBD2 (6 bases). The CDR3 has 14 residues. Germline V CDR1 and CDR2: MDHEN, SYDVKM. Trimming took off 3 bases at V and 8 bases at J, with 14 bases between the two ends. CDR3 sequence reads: CASSFSGEEDEQFF. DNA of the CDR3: TGTGCCAGCAGTTTTTCGGGAGAAGAGGATGAGCAGTTCTTC.

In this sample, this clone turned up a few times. CDR3 nucleotide sequence: TGTGCCAGCAGCTTCGGGCTAGCGGGAGGCACCGGGGAGCTGTTTTTT. Amino acids: CASSFGLAGGTGELFF. The chain links TRBV11-2 to TRBJ2-2; 11 bases are shared with TRBD2. The V gene end was trimmed by 3 bases and the J gene end by 4 bases; junction bases not matched to a gene: 4. The CDR3 extends over 16 amino acids. CDR1 and CDR2 (germline): SGHAT, FQNNGV.

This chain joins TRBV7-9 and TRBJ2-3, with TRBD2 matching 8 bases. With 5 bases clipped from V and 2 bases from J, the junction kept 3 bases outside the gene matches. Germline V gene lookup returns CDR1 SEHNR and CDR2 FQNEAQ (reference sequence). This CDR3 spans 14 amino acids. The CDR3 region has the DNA TGTGCCAGCAGCGTGCGGGGGGTCACAGATACGCAGTATTTT. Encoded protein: CASSVRGVTDTQYF.

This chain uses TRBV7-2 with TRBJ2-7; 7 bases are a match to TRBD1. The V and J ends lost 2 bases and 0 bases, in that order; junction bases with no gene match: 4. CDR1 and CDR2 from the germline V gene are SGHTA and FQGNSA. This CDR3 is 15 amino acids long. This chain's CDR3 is CASSLSGTASYEQYF. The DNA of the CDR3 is TGTGCCAGCAGCTTATCGGGGACAGCCTCCTACGAGCAGTACTTC. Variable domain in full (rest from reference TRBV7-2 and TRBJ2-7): GAGVSQSPSNKVTEKGKDVELRCDPISGHTALYWYRQSLGQGLEFLIYFQGNSAPDKSGLPSDRFSAERTGGSVSTLTIQRTQQEDSAVYLCASSLSGTASYEQYFGPGTRLTVT.

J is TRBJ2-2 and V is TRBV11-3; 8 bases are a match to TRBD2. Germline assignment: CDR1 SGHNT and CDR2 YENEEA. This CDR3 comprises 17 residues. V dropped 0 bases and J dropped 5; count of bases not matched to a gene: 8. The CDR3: CASSLDPGRAVTGELFF. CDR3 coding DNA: TGTGCCAGCAGCTTAGATCCCGGGAGGGCCGTAACCGGGGAGCTGTTTTTT.

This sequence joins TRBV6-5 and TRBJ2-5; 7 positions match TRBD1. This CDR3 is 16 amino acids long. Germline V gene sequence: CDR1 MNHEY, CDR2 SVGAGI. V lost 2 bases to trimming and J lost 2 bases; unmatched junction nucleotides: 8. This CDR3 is CASSYVSPGQQETQYF. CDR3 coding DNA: TGTGCCAGCAGTTACGTGAGCCCGGGACAGCAAGAGACCCAGTACTTC.

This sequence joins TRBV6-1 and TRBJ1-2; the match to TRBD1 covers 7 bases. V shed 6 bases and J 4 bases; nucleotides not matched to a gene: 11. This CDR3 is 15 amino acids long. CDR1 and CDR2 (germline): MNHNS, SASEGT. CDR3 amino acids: CASSHEQGPGYGYTF. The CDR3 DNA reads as TGTGCCAGCAGCCACGAACAGGGGCCTGGCTATGGCTACACCTTC.

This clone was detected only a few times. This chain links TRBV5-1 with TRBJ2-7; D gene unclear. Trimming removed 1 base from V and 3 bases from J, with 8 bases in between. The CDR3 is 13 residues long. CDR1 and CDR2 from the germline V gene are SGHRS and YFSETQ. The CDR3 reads CASSLSSGYEQYF. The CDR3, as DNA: TGCGCCAGCAGCTTGTCGTCAGGCTACGAGCAGTACTTC.

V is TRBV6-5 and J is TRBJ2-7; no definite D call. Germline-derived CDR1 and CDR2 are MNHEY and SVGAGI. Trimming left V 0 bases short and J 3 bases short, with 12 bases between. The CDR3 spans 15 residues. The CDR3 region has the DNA TGTGCCAGCAGTTACTCGAGGCGATTAGACTACGAGCAGTACTTC. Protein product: CASSYSRRLDYEQYF.

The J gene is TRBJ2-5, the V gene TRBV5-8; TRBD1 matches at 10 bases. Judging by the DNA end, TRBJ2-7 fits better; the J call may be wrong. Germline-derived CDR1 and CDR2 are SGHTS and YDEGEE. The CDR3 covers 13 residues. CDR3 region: CASRDRGVYEQYF. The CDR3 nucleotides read TGTGCCAGCCGGGACAGGGGTGTTTACGAGCAGTACTTC.

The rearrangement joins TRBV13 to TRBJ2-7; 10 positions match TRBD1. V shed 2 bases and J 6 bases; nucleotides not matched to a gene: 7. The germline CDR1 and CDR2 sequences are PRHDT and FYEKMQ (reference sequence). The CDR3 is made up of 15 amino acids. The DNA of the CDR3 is TGTGCCAGCAGCTTAAGGGGACAGGGGAGGGGCGAGCAGTACTTC. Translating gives CASSLRGQGRGEQYF.

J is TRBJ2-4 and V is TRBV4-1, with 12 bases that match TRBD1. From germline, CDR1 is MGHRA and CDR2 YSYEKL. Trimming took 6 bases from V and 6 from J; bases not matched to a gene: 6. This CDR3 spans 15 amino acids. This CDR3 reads CASSPGQGAINIQYF. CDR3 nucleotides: TGCGCCAGCAGTCCGGGACAGGGGGCGATAAACATTCAGTACTTC.

Here the CDR3 reads CASSPYLGVTGNQPQHF. As DNA, the CDR3 is TGTGCCAGTAGCCCTTATTTGGGAGTTACTGGCAATCAGCCCCAGCATTTT. The rearrangement uses TRBV19 and TRBJ1-5, with D hard to call. The CDR3 contains 17 residues. Germline V gene lookup returns CDR1 LNHDA and CDR2 SQIVND (reference sequence). V dropped 6 bases and J dropped 2 bases, with 20 bases sitting between them.

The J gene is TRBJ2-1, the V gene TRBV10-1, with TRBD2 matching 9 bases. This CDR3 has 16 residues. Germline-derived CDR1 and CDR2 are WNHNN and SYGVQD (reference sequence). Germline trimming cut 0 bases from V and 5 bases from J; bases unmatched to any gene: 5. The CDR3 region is CASSESRSSGNNEQFF. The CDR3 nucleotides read TGCGCCAGCAGTGAGTCAAGGTCTAGCGGGAACAATGAGCAGTTCTTC.

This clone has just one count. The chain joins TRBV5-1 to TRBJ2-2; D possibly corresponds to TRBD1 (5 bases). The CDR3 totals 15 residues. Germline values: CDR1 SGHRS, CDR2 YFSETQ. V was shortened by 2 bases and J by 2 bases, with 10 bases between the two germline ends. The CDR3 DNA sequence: TGCGCCAGCAGCTTTGGGGCTCGAAACACCGGGGAGCTGTTTTTT. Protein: CASSFGARNTGELFF.

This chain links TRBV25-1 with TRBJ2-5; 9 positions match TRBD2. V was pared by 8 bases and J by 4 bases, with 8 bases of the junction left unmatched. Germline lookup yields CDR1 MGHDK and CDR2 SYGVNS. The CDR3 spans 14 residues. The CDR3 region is CASVAGGPRETQYF. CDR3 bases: TGTGCCAGCGTTGCGGGAGGGCCCAGAGAGACCCAGTACTTC.

The CDR3, as DNA: TGCGCCAGCAGTCAATCTCATTTCTTAGCGGGAGATGTGAACACCTACAATGAGCAGTTCTTC. Protein product: CASSQSHFLAGDVNTYNEQFF. This chain joins TRBV23-1 and TRBJ2-1; TRBD2 aligns across 9 bases. TRBV23-1 is known as an ORF, though its function is uncertain. V trimming: 0 bases; J trimming: 2 bases; junction bases outside the gene matches: 17. The CDR3 length is 21 residues.

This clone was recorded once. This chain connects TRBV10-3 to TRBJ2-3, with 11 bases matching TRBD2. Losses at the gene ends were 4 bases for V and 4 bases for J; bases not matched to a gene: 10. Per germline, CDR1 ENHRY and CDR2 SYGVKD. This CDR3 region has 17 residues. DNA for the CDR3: TGTGCCATCAGTGCTAGCGGGAGGACCGGGGGCCCAGATACGCAGTATTTT. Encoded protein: CAISASGRTGGPDTQYF.

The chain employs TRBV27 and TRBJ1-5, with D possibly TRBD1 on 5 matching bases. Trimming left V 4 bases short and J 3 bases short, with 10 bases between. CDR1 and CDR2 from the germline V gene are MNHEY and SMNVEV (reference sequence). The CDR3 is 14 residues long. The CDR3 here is CASSSAGLNQPQHF. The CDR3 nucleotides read TGTGCCAGCAGTTCGGCAGGGCTCAATCAGCCCCAGCATTTT.

Here the CDR3 DNA reads TGTGCCAGCAGCAGACCCCGGGAGGGGTTCAACAATGAGCAGTTCTTC. Translation gives CASSRPREGFNNEQFF. The chain combines TRBV7-8 with TRBJ2-1, with TRBD2 matching 8 bases. The germline V gene has CDR1 SGHVS and CDR2 FQNEAQ. The CDR3 spans 16 residues. V lost 5 bases, J lost 5 bases, and 11 bases stayed unmatched. The variable domain in full, with the rest retrieved from reference TRBV7-8 and TRBJ2-1, is GAGVSQSPRYKVAKRGQDVALRCDPISGHVSLFWYQQALGQGPEFLTYFQNEAQLDKSGLPSDRFFAERPEGSVSTLKIQRTQQEDSAVYLCASSRPREGFNNEQFFGPGTRLTVL.

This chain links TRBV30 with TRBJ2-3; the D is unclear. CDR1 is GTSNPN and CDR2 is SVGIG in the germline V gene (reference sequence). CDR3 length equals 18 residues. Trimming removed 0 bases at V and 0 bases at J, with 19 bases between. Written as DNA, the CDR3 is TGTGCCTGGAGTGTTATGCGGAGTCGGCCTTCTAGCACAGATACGCAGTATTTT. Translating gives CAWSVMRSRPSSTDTQYF.

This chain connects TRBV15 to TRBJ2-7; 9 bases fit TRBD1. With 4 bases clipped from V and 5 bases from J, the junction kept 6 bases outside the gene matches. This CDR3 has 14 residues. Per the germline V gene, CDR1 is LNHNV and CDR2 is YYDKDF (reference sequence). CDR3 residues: CATSKGQGSDEQYF. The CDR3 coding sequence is TGTGCCACCAGCAAGGGACAGGGTAGCGACGAGCAGTACTTC.